These 20 T cell receptor beta chains were sequenced from one sample in a study of cytomegalovirus exposure and HLA in healthy donors. The repertoire was sequenced with immunoSEQ multiplex PCR; TCRdb's copy has only in-frame clones and lacks some. Found here are 200,000 to 250,000 clones, roughly nine tenths of them singletons; the top ten hold 12%. Source material: PBMCs. These receptors were collected from a young man in good health and CMV-seropositive.

This sequence joins TRBV28 and TRBJ1-2, with D possibly matching TRBD1 (6 bases). The CDR3 spans 15 residues. Germline loops: CDR1 MDHEN, CDR2 SYDVKM. Trimming took 7 bases from V and 7 from J, leaving 22 bases between them. The CDR3 is CASMPPVVTGTGYTF. The CDR3 coding sequence is TGTGCCAGCATGCCCCCTGTAGTAACAGGGACTGGCTACACCTTC.

Points on this clone: The sample contains more than one DNA sequence encoding this CDR3. This chain links TRBV15 with TRBJ1-5, with a possible D match to TRBD1 (6 bases). The V and J ends lost 3 bases and 0 bases respectively, with 6 bases between them. CDR1 is LNHNV, CDR2 YYDKDF, per germline (reference sequence). CDR3 size: 14 residues. This CDR3 is CATSRDSSNQPQHF. In DNA form, the CDR3 reads TGTGCCACCAGCAGGGACAGTAGCAATCAGCCCCAGCATTTT. Full variable domain (rest looked up from reference TRBV15 and TRBJ1-5): DAMVIQNPRYQVTQFGKPVTLSCSQTLNHNVMYWYQQKSSQAPKLLFHYYDKDFNNEADTPDNFQSRRPNTSFCFLDIRSPGLGDTAMYLCATSRDSSNQPQHFGDGTRLSIL.

A single count supports this clone. V usage is TRBV6-5 and J usage is TRBJ1-5; D is ambiguous. V dropped 7 bases and J dropped 6 bases, with 10 bases sitting between them. Germline V gives CDR1 MNHEY, CDR2 SVGAGI. There are 12 residues in the CDR3. The CDR3: CASNHRGQPQHF. The CDR3, as DNA: TGTGCCAGCAACCACAGAGGTCAGCCCCAGCATTTT.

Only one count was recorded for this clone. This rearrangement joins TRBV4-1 to TRBJ1-2; D not resolved. Between the trimmed V and J ends, which lost 2 bases and 5 bases, there was a span of 12 bases. There are 14 residues in the CDR3. Germline CDR1 reads MGHRA; CDR2 reads YSYEKL. The CDR3 loop reads CASSQHQEQYGYTF. CDR3 nucleotide sequence: TGCGCCAGCAGCCAACATCAGGAACAGTATGGCTACACCTTC.

The chain links TRBV7-9 to TRBJ2-5, with D possibly matching TRBD2 (6 bases). V gave up 2 bases and J gave up 5 bases, with 12 bases separating them. The CDR3 contains 14 residues. Germline V gives CDR1 SEHNR, CDR2 FQNEAQ (reference sequence). In DNA, the CDR3 is TGTGCCAGCAGCTTATTCGGGGGAGTGGAGACCCAGTACTTC. Amino acids: CASSLFGGVETQYF.

The chain is built from TRBV27 and TRBJ2-1; TRBD2 matches 14 bases. CDR1 and CDR2 from the germline V gene are MNHEY and SMNVEV (reference sequence). CDR3 length equals 15 residues. The V segment lost 5 bases and the J segment 10 bases; nucleotides outside the gene matches: 7. The CDR3 DNA is TGTGCCAGCAGTCCCGGGGGACTAGCGGGAGTCGAGCAGTTCTTC. Encoded protein: CASSPGGLAGVEQFF.

The chain employs TRBV7-2 and TRBJ2-7; TRBD2 agrees at 7 bases. The V segment lost 4 bases and the J segment 0 bases; nucleotides outside the gene matches: 3. The CDR3 runs 14 residues. From germline, CDR1 is SGHTA and CDR2 FQGNSA. The CDR3 loop reads CASSSGGSSYEQYF. In DNA, the CDR3 is TGTGCCAGCAGCTCCGGGGGGAGCTCCTACGAGCAGTACTTC.

This clone occurred once. The chain carries TRBV28 and TRBJ2-7; D ambiguous. The CDR3 extends over 13 amino acids. Trimming removed 4 bases at V and 5 bases at J, with 12 bases between. Germline V gives CDR1 MDHEN, CDR2 SYDVKM. In DNA, the CDR3 is TGTGCCAGCAGTTGGTTTTTAGGGAACGAGCAGTACTTC. This translates into CASSWFLGNEQYF.

This clone was observed once. CDR3: CASSPQGEAFF. CDR3 DNA: TGTGCCAGCAGCCCCCAGGGTGAAGCTTTCTTT. The chain recombines TRBV7-2 with TRBJ1-1, with D possibly being TRBD1 (5 bases). Trimming removed 5 bases at V and 7 bases at J, with 8 bases between. This CDR3 is built from 11 residues. Germline lookup yields CDR1 SGHTA and CDR2 FQGNSA.

This clone was recorded once. The gene calls are TRBV7-2 and TRBJ1-2, with D maybe TRBD1 (5 bases). Between the trimmed V and J ends, which lost 3 bases and 5 bases, there was a span of 10 bases. Germline assignment: CDR1 SGHTA and CDR2 FQGNSA. The CDR3 loop spans 13 amino acids. This chain's CDR3 is CASSFRTPYGYTF. Here the CDR3 DNA reads TGTGCCAGCAGCTTCAGGACACCTTATGGCTACACCTTC.

The chain's CDR3 is CASSQGSTGGYEQYF. Here the CDR3 DNA reads TGCGCCAGCAGCCAAGGGAGCACGGGTGGCTACGAGCAGTACTTC. This chain connects TRBV4-1 to TRBJ2-7; no clear D gene. This CDR3 has 15 residues. Trimming took off 1 base at V and 3 bases at J, with 13 bases between the two ends. Looked up from germline, CDR1 is MGHRA and CDR2 is YSYEKL.

This chain uses TRBV29-1 with TRBJ2-3; 12 nucleotides agree with TRBD2. The trim removed 6 bases at V and 2 bases at J, leaving 6 bases unmatched. The length of the CDR3 is 15 residues. CDR1 and CDR2 from the germline V gene are SQVTM and ANQGSEA. The CDR3 bases are TGCAGCGTCCGCGGACTAGCGGGGCCCACAGATACGCAGTATTTT. This translates into CSVRGLAGPTDTQYF.

The chain links TRBV27 to TRBJ1-1; the D gene is possibly TRBD1 (6 bases). Trimming removed 5 bases at V and 2 bases at J, with 15 bases between. Germline V gives CDR1 MNHEY, CDR2 SMNVEV (reference sequence). CDR3 size: 15 residues. CDR3 residues: CASSIDRRGNTEAFF. The CDR3 nucleotides read TGTGCCAGCAGTATAGACAGGAGGGGAAACACTGAAGCTTTCTTT.

The rearrangement links TRBV25-1 to TRBJ2-6, with 8 bases fitting TRBD2. The CDR3 is made up of 16 amino acids. J was trimmed by 4 bases and V by 4 bases; bases with no gene match: 6. Germline CDR1 is MGHDK and CDR2 is SYGVNS. CDR3 sequence reads: CASSVPGGTGANVLTF. CDR3 bases: TGTGCCAGCAGTGTTCCGGGGGGGACCGGGGCCAACGTCCTGACTTTC.

The rearrangement uses TRBV14 and TRBJ2-7; TRBD1 is a possible D gene (6 bases). Trimming stripped 4 bases from V and 6 bases from J, with 28 bases between. The CDR3 is made up of 18 amino acids. Germline-derived CDR1 and CDR2 are SGHDN and FVKESK. The CDR3 DNA reads as TGTGCCAGCAGCCCACCCGATGTGCACAGGGTCCCCACATGCGAGCAGTACTTC. This codes for CASSPPDVHRVPTCEQYF.

The chain carries TRBV11-1 and TRBJ1-1, with 11 bases lining up with TRBD1. J was trimmed by 5 bases and V by 2 bases; bases with no gene match: 7. CDR1 is SGHAT and CDR2 is FQDESV in the germline V gene (reference sequence). The CDR3 is 16 amino acids. This chain's CDR3 is CASSLSLGQGDTEAFF. The DNA for the CDR3 is TGTGCCAGCAGCTTAAGTTTGGGACAGGGGGATACTGAAGCTTTCTTT. The full variable domain, completed using reference TRBV11-1 and TRBJ1-1, is EAEVAQSPRYKITEKSQAVAFWCDPISGHATLYWYRQILGQGPELLVQFQDESVVDDSQLPKDRFSAERLKGVDSTLKIQPAELGDSAMYLCASSLSLGQGDTEAFFGQGTRLTVV.

The chain links TRBV5-1 to TRBJ2-7, with 8 bases identical to TRBD1. Trimming took 1 base from V and 6 from J; bases not matched to a gene: 9. The germline V gene encodes CDR1 SGHRS and CDR2 YFSETQ. The length of the CDR3 is 15 residues. The CDR3 loop reads CASSLFGQGAGEQYF. The CDR3 nucleotides read TGCGCCAGCAGCTTGTTTGGTCAGGGGGCGGGCGAGCAGTACTTC. Variable domain in full (rest from reference TRBV5-1 and TRBJ2-7): KAGVTQTPRYLIKTRGQQVTLSCSPISGHRSVSWYQQTPGQGLQFLFEYFSETQRNKGNFPGRFSGRQFSNSRSEMNVSTLELGDSALYLCASSLFGQGAGEQYFGPGTRLTVT.

The gene calls are TRBV11-2 and TRBJ2-7; 13 bases align to TRBD2. Germline CDR1 and CDR2: SGHAT and FQNNGV. The CDR3 sequence is 15 residues long. Trimming cost V 5 bases and J 7 bases; bases outside gene matches: 8. CDR3 loop: CASSRTSGRAFEQYF. The CDR3 region has the DNA TGTGCCAGCAGCCGAACTAGCGGGAGGGCCTTTGAGCAGTACTTC. The full variable domain, completed using reference TRBV11-2 and TRBJ2-7, is EAGVAQSPRYKIIEKRQSVAFWCNPISGHATLYWYQQILGQGPKLLIQFQNNGVVDDSQLPKDRFSAERLKGVDSTLKIQPAKLEDSAVYLCASSRTSGRAFEQYFGPGTRLTVT.

The chain has TRBV7-2 and TRBJ1-1, with 7 bases aligning to TRBD1. The CDR3 covers 15 residues. The germline V gene has CDR1 SGHTA and CDR2 FQGNSA. Trimming at V came to 5 bases and at J to 3 bases, leaving 9 bases not matched to a gene. CDR3 DNA: TGTGCCAGCAGCATAAACAGGGGCTGGGACACTGAAGCTTTCTTT. As protein: CASSINRGWDTEAFF.

The chain has TRBV20-1 and TRBJ2-3; D is ambiguous. There are 11 residues in the CDR3. V lost 6 bases, J lost 7 bases, and 11 bases lay in between. Germline values: CDR1 DFQATT, CDR2 SNEGSKA (reference sequence). The CDR3 sequence: CSAPSRHTQYF. The CDR3 DNA reads TGCAGTGCCCCAAGTAGGCATACGCAGTATTTT.